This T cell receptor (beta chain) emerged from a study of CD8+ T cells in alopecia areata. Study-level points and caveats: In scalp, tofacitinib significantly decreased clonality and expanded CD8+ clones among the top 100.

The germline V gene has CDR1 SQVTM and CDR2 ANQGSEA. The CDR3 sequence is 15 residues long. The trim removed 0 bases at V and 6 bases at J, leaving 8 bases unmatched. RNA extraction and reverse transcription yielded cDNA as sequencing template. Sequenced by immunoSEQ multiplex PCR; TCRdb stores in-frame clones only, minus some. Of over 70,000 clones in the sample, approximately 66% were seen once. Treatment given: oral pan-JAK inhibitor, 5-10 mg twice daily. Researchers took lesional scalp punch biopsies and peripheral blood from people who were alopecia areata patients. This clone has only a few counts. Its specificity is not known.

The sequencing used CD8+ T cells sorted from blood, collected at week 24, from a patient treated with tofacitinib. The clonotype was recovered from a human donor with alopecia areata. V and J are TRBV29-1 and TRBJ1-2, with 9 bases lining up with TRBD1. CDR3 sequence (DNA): TGCAGCGTTGAAGATTCCGGGACAGGGTATAATGGCTACACCTTC. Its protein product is CSVEDSGTGYNGYTF.